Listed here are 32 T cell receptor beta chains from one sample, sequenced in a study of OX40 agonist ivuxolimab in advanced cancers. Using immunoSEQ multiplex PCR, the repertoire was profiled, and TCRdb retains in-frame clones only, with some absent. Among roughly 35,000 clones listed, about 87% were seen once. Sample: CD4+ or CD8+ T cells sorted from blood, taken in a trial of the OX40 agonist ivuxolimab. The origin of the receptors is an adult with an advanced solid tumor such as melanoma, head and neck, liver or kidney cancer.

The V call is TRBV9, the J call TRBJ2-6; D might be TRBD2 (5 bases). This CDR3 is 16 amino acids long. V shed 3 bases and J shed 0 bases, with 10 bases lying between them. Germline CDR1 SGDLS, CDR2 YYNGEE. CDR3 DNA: TGTGCCAGCAGCGCCGGACTGTACTCTGGGGCCAACGTCCTGACTTTC. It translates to CASSAGLYSGANVLTF.

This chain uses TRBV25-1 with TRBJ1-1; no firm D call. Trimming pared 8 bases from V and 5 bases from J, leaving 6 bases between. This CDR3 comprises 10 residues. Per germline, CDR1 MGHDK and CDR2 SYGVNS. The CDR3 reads CASGGTEAFF. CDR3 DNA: TGTGCCAGCGGTGGGACTGAAGCTTTCTTT.

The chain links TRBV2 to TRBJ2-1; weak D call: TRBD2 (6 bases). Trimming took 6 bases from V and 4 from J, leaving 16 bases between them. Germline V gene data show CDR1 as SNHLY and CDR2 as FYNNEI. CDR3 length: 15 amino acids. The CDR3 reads CASRTQGGIYNEQFF. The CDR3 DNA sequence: TGTGCCAGCAGAACTCAGGGAGGAATATACAATGAGCAGTTCTTC. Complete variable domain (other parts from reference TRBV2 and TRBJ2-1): EPEVTQTPSHQVTQMGQEVILRCVPISNHLYFYWYRQILGQKVEFLVSFYNNEISEKSEIFDDQFSVERPDGSNFTLKIRSTKLEDSAMYFCASRTQGGIYNEQFFGPGTRLTVL.

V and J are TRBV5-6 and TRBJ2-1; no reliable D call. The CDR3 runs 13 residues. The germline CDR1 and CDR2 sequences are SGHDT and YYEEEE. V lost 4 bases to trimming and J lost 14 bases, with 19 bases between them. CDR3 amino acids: CASSLKTPWVEFF. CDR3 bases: TGTGCCAGCAGCCTAAAAACCCCCTGGGTTGAGTTCTTC.

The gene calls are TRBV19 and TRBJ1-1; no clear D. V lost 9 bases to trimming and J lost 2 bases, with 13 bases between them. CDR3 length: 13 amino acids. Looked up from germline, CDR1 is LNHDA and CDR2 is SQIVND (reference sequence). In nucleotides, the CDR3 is TGTGCCAGCCAATTGGTAAGAAACACTGAAGCTTTCTTT. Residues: CASQLVRNTEAFF.

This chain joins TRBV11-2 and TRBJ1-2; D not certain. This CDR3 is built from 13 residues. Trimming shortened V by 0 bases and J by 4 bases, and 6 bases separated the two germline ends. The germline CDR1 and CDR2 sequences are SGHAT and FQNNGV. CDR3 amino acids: CASSLEGFYGYTF. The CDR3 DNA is TGTGCCAGCAGCTTAGAGGGATTCTATGGCTACACCTTC.

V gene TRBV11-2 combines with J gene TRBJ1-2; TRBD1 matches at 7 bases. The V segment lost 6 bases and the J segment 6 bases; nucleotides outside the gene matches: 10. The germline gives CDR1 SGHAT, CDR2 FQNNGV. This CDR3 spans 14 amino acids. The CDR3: CASSKTGRGDGYTF. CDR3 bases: TGTGCCAGCAGTAAGACAGGGAGGGGCGATGGCTACACCTTC.

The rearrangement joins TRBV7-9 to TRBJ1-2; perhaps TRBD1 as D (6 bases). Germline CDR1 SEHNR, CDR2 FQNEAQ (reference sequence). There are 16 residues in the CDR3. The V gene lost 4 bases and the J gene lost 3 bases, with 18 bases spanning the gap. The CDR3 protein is CASSSAEQGVDYGYTF. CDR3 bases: TGTGCCAGCAGCTCAGCGGAACAGGGAGTAGACTATGGCTACACCTTC.

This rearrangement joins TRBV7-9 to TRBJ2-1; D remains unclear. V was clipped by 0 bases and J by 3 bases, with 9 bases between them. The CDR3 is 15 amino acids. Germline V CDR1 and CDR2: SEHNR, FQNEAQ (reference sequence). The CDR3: CASSLAGKNYNEQFF. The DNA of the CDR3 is TGTGCCAGCAGCTTAGCGGGGAAGAACTACAATGAGCAGTTCTTC.

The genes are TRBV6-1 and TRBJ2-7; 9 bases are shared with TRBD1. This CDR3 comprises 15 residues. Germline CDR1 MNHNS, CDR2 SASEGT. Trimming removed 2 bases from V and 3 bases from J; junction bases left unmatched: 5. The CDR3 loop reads CASSEFSGQGYEQYF. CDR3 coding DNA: TGTGCCAGCAGTGAATTTTCGGGACAGGGCTACGAGCAGTACTTC.

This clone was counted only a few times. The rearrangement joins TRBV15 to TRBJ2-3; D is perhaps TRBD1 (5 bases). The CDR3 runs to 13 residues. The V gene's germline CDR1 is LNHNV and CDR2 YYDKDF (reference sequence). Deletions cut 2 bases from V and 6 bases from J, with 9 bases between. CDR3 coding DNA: TGTGCCACCAGCAGACGACAGTCCGATACGCAGTATTTT. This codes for CATSRRQSDTQYF.

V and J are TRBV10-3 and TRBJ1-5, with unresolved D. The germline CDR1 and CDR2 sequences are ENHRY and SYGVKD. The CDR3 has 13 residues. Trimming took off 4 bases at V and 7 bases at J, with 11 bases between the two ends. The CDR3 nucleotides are TGTGCCATCAGTGGCCGGGGTGGACAGCCCCAGCATTTT. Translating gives CAISGRGGQPQHF.

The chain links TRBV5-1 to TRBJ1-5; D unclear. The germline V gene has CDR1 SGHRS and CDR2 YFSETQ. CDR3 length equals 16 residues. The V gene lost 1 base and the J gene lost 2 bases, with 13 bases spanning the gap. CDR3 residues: CASSLTPGSGNQPQHF. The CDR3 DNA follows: TGCGCCAGCAGCTTGACCCCGGGGTCGGGCAATCAGCCCCAGCATTTT.

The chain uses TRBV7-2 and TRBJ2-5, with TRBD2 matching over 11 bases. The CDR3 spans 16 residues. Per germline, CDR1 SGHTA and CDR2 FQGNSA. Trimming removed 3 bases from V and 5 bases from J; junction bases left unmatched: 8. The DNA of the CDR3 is TGTGCCAGCAGCTTTATTAGCGGGGGGGCAGGTGAGACCCAGTACTTC. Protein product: CASSFISGGAGETQYF.

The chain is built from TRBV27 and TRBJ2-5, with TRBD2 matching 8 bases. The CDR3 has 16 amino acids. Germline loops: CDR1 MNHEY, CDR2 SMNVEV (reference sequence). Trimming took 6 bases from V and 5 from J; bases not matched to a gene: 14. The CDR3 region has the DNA TGTGCCAGCAGGAATAGCGGGAAAGTTAGACGGGAGACCCAGTACTTC. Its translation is CASRNSGKVRRETQYF.

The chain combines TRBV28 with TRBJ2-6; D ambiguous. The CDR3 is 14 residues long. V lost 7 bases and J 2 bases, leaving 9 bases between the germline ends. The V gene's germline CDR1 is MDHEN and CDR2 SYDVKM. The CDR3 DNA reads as TGTGCCAGCAATCAGGATGCTGGGGCCAACGTCCTGACTTTC. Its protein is CASNQDAGANVLTF.

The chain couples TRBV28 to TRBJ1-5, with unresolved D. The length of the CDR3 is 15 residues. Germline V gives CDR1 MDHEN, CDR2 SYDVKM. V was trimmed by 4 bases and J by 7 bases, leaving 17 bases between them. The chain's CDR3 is CASSSTRPLRQPQHF. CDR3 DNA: TGTGCCAGCAGTTCCACCCGCCCTCTGCGACAGCCCCAGCATTTT.

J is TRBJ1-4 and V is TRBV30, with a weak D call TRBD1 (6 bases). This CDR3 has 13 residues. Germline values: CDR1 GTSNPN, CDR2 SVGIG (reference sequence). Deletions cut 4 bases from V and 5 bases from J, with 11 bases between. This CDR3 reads CAWNRVGNEKLFF. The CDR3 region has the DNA TGTGCCTGGAACAGGGTCGGAAATGAAAAACTGTTTTTT.

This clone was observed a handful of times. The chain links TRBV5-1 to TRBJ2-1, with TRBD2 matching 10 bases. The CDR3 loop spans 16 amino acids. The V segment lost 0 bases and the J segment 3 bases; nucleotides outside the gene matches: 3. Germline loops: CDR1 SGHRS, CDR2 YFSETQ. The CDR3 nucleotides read TGCGCCAGCAGCTTGGCCGGGACTAGCGTCTACAATGAGCAGTTCTTC. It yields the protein CASSLAGTSVYNEQFF. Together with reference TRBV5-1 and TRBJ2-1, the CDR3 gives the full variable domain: KAGVTQTPRYLIKTRGQQVTLSCSPISGHRSVSWYQQTPGQGLQFLFEYFSETQRNKGNFPGRFSGRQFSNSRSEMNVSTLELGDSALYLCASSLAGTSVYNEQFFGPGTRLTVL.

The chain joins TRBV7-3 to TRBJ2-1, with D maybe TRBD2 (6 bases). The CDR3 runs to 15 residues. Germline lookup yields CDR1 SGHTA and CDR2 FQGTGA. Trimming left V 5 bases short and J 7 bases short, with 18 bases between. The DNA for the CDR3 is TGTGCCAGCAGCGGTGGACTACCCCGAGGGAATGAGCAGTTCTTC. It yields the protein CASSGGLPRGNEQFF. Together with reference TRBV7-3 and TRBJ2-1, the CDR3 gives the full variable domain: GAGVSQTPSNKVTEKGKYVELRCDPISGHTALYWYRQSLGQGPEFLIYFQGTGAADDSGLPNDRFFAVRPEGSVSTLKIQRTERGDSAVYLCASSGGLPRGNEQFFGPGTRLTVL.

CDR3: CASSSPGRGGYNEQFF. The CDR3 nucleotides are TGTGCCAGCAGTTCGCCCGGGCGGGGGGGATACAATGAGCAGTTCTTC. V gene TRBV27 combines with J gene TRBJ2-1; 9 bases fit TRBD2. V shed 4 bases and J 4 bases; nucleotides not matched to a gene: 8. The CDR3 totals 16 residues. Germline CDR1 reads MNHEY; CDR2 reads SMNVEV (reference sequence).

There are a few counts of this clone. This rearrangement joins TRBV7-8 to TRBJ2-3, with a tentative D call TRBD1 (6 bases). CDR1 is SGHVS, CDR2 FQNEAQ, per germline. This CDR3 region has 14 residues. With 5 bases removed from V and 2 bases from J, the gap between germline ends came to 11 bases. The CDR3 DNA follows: TGTGCCAGCAGCCGGGACAAGCCCACAGATACGCAGTATTTT. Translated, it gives CASSRDKPTDTQYF.

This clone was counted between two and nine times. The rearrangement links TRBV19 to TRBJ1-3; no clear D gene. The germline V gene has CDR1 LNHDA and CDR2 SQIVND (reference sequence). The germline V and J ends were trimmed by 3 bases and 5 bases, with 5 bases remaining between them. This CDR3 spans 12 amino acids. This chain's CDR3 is CASSMTRNTIYF. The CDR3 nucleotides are TGTGCCAGTAGTATGACACGAAACACCATATATTTT. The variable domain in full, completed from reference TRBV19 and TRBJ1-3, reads DGGITQSPKYLFRKEGQNVTLSCEQNLNHDAMYWYRQDPGQGLRLIYYSQIVNDFQKGDIAEGYSVSREKKESFPLTVTSAQKNPTAFYLCASSMTRNTIYFGEGSWLTVV.

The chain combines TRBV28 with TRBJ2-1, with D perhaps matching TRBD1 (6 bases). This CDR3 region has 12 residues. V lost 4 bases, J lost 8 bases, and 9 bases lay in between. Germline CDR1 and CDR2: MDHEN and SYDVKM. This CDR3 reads CASSSPGDEQFF. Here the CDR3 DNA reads TGTGCCAGCAGTTCCCCAGGGGATGAGCAGTTCTTC.

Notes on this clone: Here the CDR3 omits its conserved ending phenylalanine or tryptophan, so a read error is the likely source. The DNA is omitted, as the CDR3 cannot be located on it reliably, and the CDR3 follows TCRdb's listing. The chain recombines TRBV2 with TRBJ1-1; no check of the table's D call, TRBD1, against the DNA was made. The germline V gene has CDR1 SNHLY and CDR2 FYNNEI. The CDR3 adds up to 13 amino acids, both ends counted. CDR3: CASSESGTGRLFL.

The CDR3 DNA follows: TGTGCCAGCAAATTCCAAGGGGTAGAGACCCAGTACTTC. Protein sequence: CASKFQGVETQYF. The chain couples TRBV6-1 to TRBJ2-5, with D perhaps TRBD1 (5 bases). The CDR3 runs 13 residues. CDR1 and CDR2 (germline): MNHNS, SASEGT. Trimming left V 7 bases short and J 4 bases short, with 13 bases between.

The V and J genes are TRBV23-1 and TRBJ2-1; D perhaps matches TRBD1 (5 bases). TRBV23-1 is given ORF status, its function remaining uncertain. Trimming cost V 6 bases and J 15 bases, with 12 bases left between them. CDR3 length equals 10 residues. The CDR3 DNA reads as TGCGCCAGCAGCAGGGAAAAAGGGTTCTTC. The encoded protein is CASSREKGFF.

The CDR3 DNA reads TGTGCCAGTAGTATCTCCGGGACTTTCCCCAATTACGCTAACGAGCAGTACTTC. It specifies CASSISGTFPNYANEQYF. J is TRBJ2-7 and V is TRBV19, with D possibly matching TRBD2 (6 bases). The CDR3 length is 18 residues. V lost 3 bases, J lost 5 bases, and 26 bases lay in between. Per germline, CDR1 LNHDA and CDR2 SQIVND (reference sequence).

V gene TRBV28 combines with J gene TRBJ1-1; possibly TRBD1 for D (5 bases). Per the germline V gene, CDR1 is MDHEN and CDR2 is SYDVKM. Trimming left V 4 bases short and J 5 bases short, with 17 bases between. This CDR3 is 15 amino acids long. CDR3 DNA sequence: TGTGCCAGCAGTTACCCACATGTCGGGGGTACTGAAGCTTTCTTT. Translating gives CASSYPHVGGTEAFF.

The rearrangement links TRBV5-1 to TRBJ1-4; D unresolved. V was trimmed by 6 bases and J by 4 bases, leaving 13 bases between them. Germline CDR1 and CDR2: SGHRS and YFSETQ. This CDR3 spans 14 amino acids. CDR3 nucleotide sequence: TGCGCCAGCAACAAGGGTGCAGATAATGAAAAACTGTTTTTT. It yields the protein CASNKGADNEKLFF.

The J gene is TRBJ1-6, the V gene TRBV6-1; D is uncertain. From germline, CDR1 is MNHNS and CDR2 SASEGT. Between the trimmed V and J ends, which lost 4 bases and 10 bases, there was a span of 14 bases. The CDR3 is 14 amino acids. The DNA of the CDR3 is TGTGCCAGCAGTGGAAATATCGGGAAATCACCCCTCCACTTT. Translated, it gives CASSGNIGKSPLHF.

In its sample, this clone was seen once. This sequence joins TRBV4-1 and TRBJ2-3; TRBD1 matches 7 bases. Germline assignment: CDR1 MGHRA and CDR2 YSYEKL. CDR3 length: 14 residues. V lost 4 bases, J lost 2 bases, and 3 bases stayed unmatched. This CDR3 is CASSLGQVTDTQYF. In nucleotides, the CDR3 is TGCGCCAGCAGCCTCGGACAGGTCACAGATACGCAGTATTTT.